The rows below give T cell receptor beta chains drawn from one sample of a study of technical replicates of blood from a handful of donors. Method: immunoSEQ multiplex PCR; TCRdb's copy keeps in-frame clones and lacks some. The sample holds roughly 100,000 clones, around 95% seen once. Sequenced sample: T cells isolated from PBMCs. The receptors originated from a human donor in good health. Each CDR3 is given with its conserved first and last residue. A D gene is named only where the DNA matches it firmly. Some rows have no size entry. The others give once, few or many, or a class for an expanded clone.

j_gene,d_gene,v_gene,abundance,CDR3nt,CDR3aa
TRBJ2-5,-,TRBV7-9,-,TGTGCCAGCAGCCCGGGGGTTAGTGGGGGAGAGACCCAGTACTTC,CASSPGVSGGETQYF
TRBJ2-2,-,TRBV10-1,once,TGCGCCAGCAGTGAGGCCGGGGTCGGGGCCGGGGAGCTGTTTTTT,CASSEAGVGAGELFF
TRBJ2-2,-,TRBV7-6,-,TGTGCCAGCAGCCCGATCAGGGCCGGGGAGCTGTTTTTT,CASSPIRAGELFF
TRBJ1-1,-,TRBV10-3,-,TGTGCCATCAGTGAGTCGTTAGGGGTGTTGGAGGCTTTCTTT,CAISESLGVLEAFF
TRBJ2-7,-,TRBV6-5,-,TGTGCCAGCAGTACGCACAGGGACGAGCAGTACTTC,CASSTHRDEQYF
TRBJ1-1,-,TRBV6-5,-,TGTGCCAGCAAGTATACAGGGAACACTGAAGCTTTCTTT,CASKYTGNTEAFF
TRBJ2-2,TRBD2,TRBV19,once,TGTGCCAGTAGTATCACTAGCGGGATGTTCGCGAACACCGGGGAGCTGTTTTTT,CASSITSGMFANTGELFF
TRBJ1-5,-,TRBV1,-,TGCACCAGCAGCCCTGGGGTCGTACAGGCCCCGGGACAGGGTCGGACCGTATACAATCAGCCCCAGCATTTT,CTSSPGVVQAPGQGRTVYNQPQHF
TRBJ1-5,TRBD1,TRBV6-1,-,TGTGCCAGCAGCGAACAGACAGGGGCCTATAGCAATCAGCCCCAGCATTTT,CASSEQTGAYSNQPQHF
TRBJ1-6,-,TRBV30,-,TGTGCCTGGAGTCACAGGAGCTCCTATAATTCACCCCTCCACTTT,CAWSHRSSYNSPLHF
TRBJ2-1,TRBD2,TRBV19,-,TGTGCCACCCGGGGAGGGGGACTAGAAGGCCATGAGCAGTTCTTC,CATRGGGLEGHEQFF
TRBJ2-1,TRBD2,TRBV19,once,TGTGCCAGTAGTATATACCCCCCGGGACTAGCGGGAGGGCCGGTAAATGAGCAGTTCTTC,CASSIYPPGLAGGPVNEQFF
TRBJ2-1,-,TRBV4-1,-,TGCGCCAGCAGCCCGGGGGTGATCCAGGTGGGGAGGAATGAGCAGTTCTTC,CASSPGVIQVGRNEQFF
TRBJ2-5,-,TRBV5-1,-,TGCGCCAGCAAGGAACCAGGGTACCAAGAGACCCAGTACTTC,CASKEPGYQETQYF
TRBJ1-1,TRBD1,TRBV4-1,once,TGCGCCAGCAGCCAACTGGGACAGGGAGACACTGAAGCTTTCTTT,CASSQLGQGDTEAFF
TRBJ2-2,-,TRBV29-1,-,TGCAGCGGCATCCGAGCGGGCACCGGGGAGCTGTTTTTT,CSGIRAGTGELFF
TRBJ2-1,-,TRBV9,-,TGTGCCAGCAGCGGTGGGAGGGAGCAGTTCTTC,CASSGGREQFF
TRBJ1-4,-,TRBV6-1,-,TGTGCCAGCAGTGAAGGGACAGCTAATGAAAAACTGTTTTTT,CASSEGTANEKLFF
TRBJ1-5,TRBD1,TRBV30,-,TGTGCCTGGAGAAGGGGGCCTTATCAGCCCCAGCATTTT,CAWRRGPYQPQHF
TRBJ1-5,-,TRBV7-2,-,TGTGCCAGCAGCTTAGCTCCCAGACAGCCCCAGCATTTT,CASSLAPRQPQHF
TRBJ2-2,-,TRBV7-7,-,TGTGCTAGCAGCTTAGTTGTCGCCGGGGAGCTGTTTTTT,CASSLVVAGELFF
TRBJ2-5,TRBD2,TRBV5-4,-,TGTGCCAGCAGCTTGGATAGCGGGTCCCAAGAGACCCAGTACTTC,CASSLDSGSQETQYF
TRBJ1-1,-,TRBV10-3,-,TGTGCCATCAGTGACGGGGGGCACACTGAAGCTTTCTTT,CAISDGGHTEAFF
TRBJ2-7,-,TRBV28,-,TGTGCCAGCAGTTTGTCACTAGTATTAGGCGAGCAGTACTTC,CASSLSLVLGEQYF
TRBJ1-4,-,TRBV2,once,TGTGCCAGCAGTGAGGTGGAGGGAAGTAATGAAAAACTGTTTTTT,CASSEVEGSNEKLFF
TRBJ1-5,-,TRBV6-5,once,TGTGCCAGCAGTTACGGAGGTGGCAATCAGCCCCAGCATTTT,CASSYGGGNQPQHF
TRBJ1-4,TRBD1,TRBV6-1,-,TGTGCCAGCGGACAGGGCGGTGAAAAACTGTTTTTT,CASGQGGEKLFF
TRBJ1-2,TRBD1,TRBV19,-,TGTGCCAGTAGTATAGAAAACAGGGGTTACGGGTATGGCTACACCTTC,CASSIENRGYGYGYTF
TRBJ2-7,-,TRBV19,-,TGTGCCAGTAGGAACAGGCTACTTGCCTACGAGCAGTACTTC,CASRNRLLAYEQYF
TRBJ1-2,TRBD1,TRBV5-4,-,TGTGCCAGCAGCCAACTCGACAGGGGTTATGGCTACACCTTC,CASSQLDRGYGYTF
TRBJ2-7,-,TRBV6-6,-,TGTGCCAGCAGTTCCCGGGGAGTAACCTACGAGCAGTACTTC,CASSSRGVTYEQYF
TRBJ1-4,-,TRBV15,-,TGTGCCACCAGCAGAGAAATAGCGCCTAATGAAAAACTGTTTTTT,CATSREIAPNEKLFF
TRBJ2-1,TRBD2,TRBV4-1,-,TGCGCCAGCAGCCAAGATTGGACACTAGCGGGGAGACCCAATGAGCAGTTCTTC,CASSQDWTLAGRPNEQFF
TRBJ1-2,-,TRBV9,-,TGTGCCAGCAGCGCTGGACAGTTACTCTATGGCTACACCTTC,CASSAGQLLYGYTF
TRBJ2-5,-,TRBV19,-,TGTGCCAGTAGTCAGCATCTGACTCGGGATGAGTCGGAGACCCAGTACTTC,CASSQHLTRDESETQYF
TRBJ2-5,TRBD1,TRBV7-3,-,TGTGCCAGCAGCTCCCAGGGGGCGCGGGAGACCCAGTACTTC,CASSSQGARETQYF
TRBJ2-7,TRBD1,TRBV2,-,TGTGCCAGCAGACACCCAGGGGGTGGTTACGAGCAGTACTTC,CASRHPGGGYEQYF
TRBJ1-1,TRBD1,TRBV18,-,TGTGCCAGCTCACCACCGGACAGGGGTCCTACTGAAGCTTTCTTT,CASSPPDRGPTEAFF
TRBJ1-3,-,TRBV11-2,-,TGTGCCAGCAGCTTACTCCAGGGGACCCACTCTGGAAACACCATATATTTT,CASSLLQGTHSGNTIYF
TRBJ2-3,-,TRBV9,-,TGTGCCAGCAGCGTAATTGGAGGGGGAGGGACAGATACGCAGTATTTT,CASSVIGGGGTDTQYF
TRBJ2-3,TRBD1,TRBV30,-,TGTGCCTGGATCCCAGGCCCGGGACAGACATACACAGATACGCAGTATTTT,CAWIPGPGQTYTDTQYF
TRBJ2-5,-,TRBV4-1,-,TGCGCCAGCAGCCATCCGATAGATGGGACCCAGTACTTC,CASSHPIDGTQYF
TRBJ2-7,-,TRBV6-5,-,TGTGCCAGCAGTTGGCAGGGGAGCTCCTACGAGCAGTACTTC,CASSWQGSSYEQYF
TRBJ1-5,-,TRBV7-9,-,TGTGCCAGCAGCTTAACTACAGGAGATCAGCCCCAGCATTTT,CASSLTTGDQPQHF
TRBJ1-4,-,TRBV28,-,TGTGCCAGCAGTACAGCGAGGAGGGGTAGTGAAAAACTGTTTTTT,CASSTARRGSEKLFF
TRBJ1-4,-,TRBV29-1,-,TGCAGCGTCAGGGTAGGCGAAAAACTGTTTTTT,CSVRVGEKLFF
TRBJ2-7,-,TRBV5-5,-,TGTGCCAGCAGTACTGGGCCAGACCACTACGAGCAGTACTTC,CASSTGPDHYEQYF
TRBJ2-1,TRBD2,TRBV19,-,TGTGCCAGTAGTATAAGGGGTGCGGGAGTTTACAATGAGCAGTTCTTC,CASSIRGAGVYNEQFF
TRBJ2-1,TRBD2,TRBV28,-,TGTGCCAGCAGTTTAGCGGGAGAGGATAATGAGCAGTTCTTC,CASSLAGEDNEQFF
TRBJ2-1,-,TRBV7-9,-,TGTGCCAGCAGCCAAAGTAGTCCGAGCCAGCAGTTCTTC,CASSQSSPSQQFF
TRBJ2-2,-,TRBV5-1,-,TGCGCCAGCAGCCCGACACTAGGAGACACCGGGGAGCTGTTTTTT,CASSPTLGDTGELFF
TRBJ2-2,-,TRBV6-6,-,TGTGCCAGCAGTTACGTACTCACCGGGGAGCTGTTTTTT,CASSYVLTGELFF
TRBJ2-5,-,TRBV15,-,TGTGCCACCAGCAGAGATCTGGGCTATCCGTACCAAGAGACCCAGTACTTC,CATSRDLGYPYQETQYF
TRBJ1-1,-,TRBV5-1,-,TGCGCCAGCAGCTTGGGTCAGGGTGGGACTGAAGCTTTCTTT,CASSLGQGGTEAFF
TRBJ2-1,TRBD2,TRBV6-1,-,TGTGCCAGCAGTGAATATGGGACTAGCGGGGTCTTCCAGTTCTTC,CASSEYGTSGVFQFF